This T cell receptor (beta chain) appears in the sequencing data of a study of cytomegalovirus exposure and HLA in healthy donors (dated by TCRdb to 2016 to 2017). General notes on the study: In an earlier analysis of 450 to 750 of the donors, 250 to 300 Gb of sequence data and 117 million unique TCR beta sequences from roughly 190 million T cells were reported. Rather than using new phenotypic data, the later analysis identified candidate immune exposures from TCR beta sequences and from how often those sequences occurred across donors. A handful of DR-DQ haplotypes were treated as single units for association and clustering because of strong linkage in the cohort. To decide whether each TCR beta V gene segment behaved as functional or pseudogenic, an earlier analysis of over 500 of the donors relied on high-throughput TCR beta sequencing. Of the approximately 400 genotyped donors, roughly 85% fell in the genetic ancestry cluster associated with self-reported Caucasian donors. Both class I and class II loci were covered by HLA typing, at four-digit resolution. Alongside the repertoire data, information on donor age, sex, ethnicity and CMV serostatus was compiled. In a later genetic analysis, genome-wide SNP genotypes for about three fifths of the roughly 670 donors were used, and that subset was treated as a discovery cohort. The aim of the study was to test whether cataloging public T cell receptors could identify signatures of past pathogen exposure. Roughly 300 gigabases of sequencing data and 70 million to 100 million unique TCR sequences made up an early release that covered around 640 HLA-typed donors. All discovery cohort repertoires had been generated using a single sequencing platform. The study used immunosequencing to profile the T cell repertoires of under 700 subjects and linked those repertoires to cytomegalovirus serostatus. A later analysis re-examined previously published TCR beta repertoires from 600 to 700 donors and added high-resolution HLA genotyping to investigate patterns of TCR occurrence. In addition to the first cohort of approximately 670 subjects, a separate validation cohort of 120 different subjects was used. To predict cytomegalovirus infection status, the study combined high-throughput TCR immunosequencing, statistical association of individual TCRs with disease status, and machine learning. The number of donors typed differed by locus, with 629-630 for A, B, C, DRB1 and DQB1, around 500 for DQA1, 600 to 610 for DPA1, and about 450 for DPB1. Among several hundred genotyped donors of the cohort, an average of around 250,000 unique TCR beta nucleotide sequences was sequenced per donor, of which about 20% were non-productive. The paper as a whole reports these results and caveats: Cytomegalovirus status was reported to be diagnosed by the classifier with high specificity and sensitivity in both the original and validation cohorts. Some IMGT-functional V segments, including TRBV6-2 and TRBV6-3, could not be told apart with the 87-base-pair reads, so those segments were excluded. A few of the identified cytomegalovirus-associated TCR beta chains were confirmed in vitro to be specific for cytomegalovirus antigens. A later analysis found that TCR association rates varied across HLA loci, with DRB1 alleles showing the most associated TCRs and HLA-C alleles the fewest. At a false discovery rate of 0.05, a later analysis linked 15,000 to 20,000 TCR beta sequences to specific HLA alleles. Only TCR beta chains were sequenced in this cohort, and the absence of alpha or paired-chain data limited detectable features. A further reported finding was that TCR beta sequences accurately predicted the HLA-A and HLA-B alleles for most subjects in the first cohort. CMV serostatus was the only immune exposure information available for the cohort. A later analysis found that HLA-associated TCR beta chains were more clonally expanded and had lower generation probabilities than equally common non-associated chains. Correlated functional status among segregating V segments might reflect linkage disequilibrium, but an unknown experimental factor could not be ruled out. V-gene and J-gene trimming of TCR beta chains was associated with a missense DCLRE1C variant in a later genetic analysis, and the association was replicated in an independent cohort. According to a later genetic analysis, donors in an Asian-associated ancestry cluster had fewer N-insertions in productive TCRs than the approximately 690-donor mean. It was suggested by the authors that the approach could potentially be generalized to other disease states and immunological phenotypes. Across donors, most TCR sequences were observed very rarely, whereas some public TCRs were present in many individuals. Sequencing depth was assumed to be roughly uniform across donors in the presence/absence analyses, though that assumption may not hold. Because counts were too low, more than 15 rarely observed V segments, including chromosome 9 orphons, were left out of the earlier analysis of some 640 of the donors. In a later analysis, several top co-occurrence clusters were reported to appear linked to parvovirus B19, influenza, CMV and Epstein-Barr virus. The study gave a list of under 200 TCR beta chains associated with cytomegalovirus. Assigning TCR associations to individual alleles was difficult when HLA alleles, especially DR and DQ, strongly co-occurred. In a later analysis, most CMV-associated TCR beta chains were found to appear HLA-restricted, with HLA associations seemingly driven largely by CMV exposure. A cluster of highly shared sequence variants was judged likely to be a technical artifact of the sequencing pipeline. In an earlier analysis of approximately 590 of the donors, most TCR beta V segments appeared in productive rearrangements about 87% or about 30% of the time, broadly matching IMGT annotations. Because HLA typing was missing for some donors at each locus, association tests included only the typed subset.

In total, around 600 healthy bone marrow donors made up the cohort. At the time of sampling, all cohort members were nominally healthy, though unrecorded immune exposures were likely present. The donor tested CMV seronegative, placing the donor among the approximately 400 seronegative members of the cohort. A peripheral blood sample was collected from each donor, and TCR beta sequencing was performed on peripheral blood mononuclear cells. The Qiagen DNeasy Blood Extraction Kit was used to extract genomic DNA from the blood cell samples. A word on this clone: What this receptor recognizes is not known. Qualities for individual bases were not recorded, and no much larger clone is one base off.

The library relied on the immunoSEQ multiplex PCR assay. A mixture of 60 forward primers for TCR Vbeta segments and 13 reverse primers for TCR Jbeta segments was used in the multiplex PCR. A multiplex PCR assay on genomic DNA amplified the CDR3 region of rearranged TCR beta genes. On the Illumina HiSeq System, the amplified TCR beta libraries were sequenced as 87-base-pair reads. Regarding the original processing steps: Across the 700 or so repertoires, a later analysis counted tens of millions of unique TCR beta chains, 9 million to 14 million of which were shared by at least two donors. Raw reads were error-corrected and collapsed into unique sequences with a nearest-neighbor algorithm that merged closely related sequences to remove PCR and sequencing errors. Alignment of CDR3 sequences to IMGT reference sequences was used to assign V, D and J gene segments. For a sequence to be retained, a match of at least six nucleotides was required to both a V gene segment and a J gene segment. Rearrangements were called productive when the CDR3 lacked stop codons and stayed in frame with V and J; all others were non-productive. CDR3 was defined according to IMGT convention as the region running from the second conserved V-encoded cysteine to the conserved J-encoded phenylalanine. In an earlier analysis of some 550 of the donors, sequences lacking an unambiguous match to a single V gene segment were excluded. An earlier analysis of just under 600 of the donors called V segments functional above 56.7% productive rearrangements and segregating when the between-donor standard deviation exceeded 5%. To diagnose cytomegalovirus status from the catalog of TCR beta chain sequences, a statistical classification framework was built. In a later analysis, TCR nucleotide sequences were compared against IMGT/GENE-DB human TR gene sequences so that V and J genes could be assigned. A later analysis assigned CDR3 sequences and most-parsimonious VDJ recombination scenarios with the TCRdist pipeline. In a later analysis, each TCR beta chain was defined by its CDR3 amino acid sequence together with its V-gene family, and reads lacking a unique V-gene family were excluded. A later analysis removed nearly 600 highly shared, low-generation-probability nucleotide sequences to deal with suspected cross-contamination and a sequencing artifact. In a later analysis, a clonal expansion index for each public chain was calculated from normalized within-repertoire ranks of inferred template counts. In a later analysis, generation probabilities were computed with a VDJ recombination model fitted to out-of-frame rearrangements, and the resulting probabilities were checked against IGoR. In a later analysis, TCR-TCR, TCR-HLA and TCR-CMV co-occurrence was scored with hypergeometric tests, and a repertoire-size bias correction was applied to TCR pairs. A later analysis estimated false discovery rates by permuting HLA or CMV assignments 20 times. In a later analysis, co-occurring TCRs were grouped using DBSCAN, with TCRdist sequence similarity added in when clustering inside HLA-allele-positive subsets. For co-occurrence clustering, repertoires with fewer than 30,000 or more than 120,000 public chains were excluded, along with roughly five repertoires with anomalous nucleotide sharing. TCRdb retrieved this table from immuneACCESS and kept in-frame rearrangements only. Not all clones are present; in checked studies, unresolved V genes account for under half, and no reason is known for the remainder. For V, J and clone size, that table is used; D and trimming come from the DNA. A total of about 160,000 clones appear in this sample, approximately 80% of them only once. 13% of the sample lies in the top ten.

The CDR3 sequence holds 13 residues, the cysteine and phenylalanine included. The CDR3 DNA has 39 bases and is translated from base 1. Trimming at the junction amounts to 4 bases on V and 0 bases on J, and the germline ends lie 7 bases apart. Taken from the germline V gene (reference sequence), the CDR1 and CDR2 loops are SGHNT and YYREEE. The specimen was PBMCs. The chain links TRBV5-4 with TRBJ1-1, with no confidently assigned D gene. This receptor was obtained from a woman in her 50s in good health and CMV-seronegative. The CDR3 protein: CASSATLNTEAFF. In nucleotides, the sequence is TGTGCCAGCAGCGCGACACTGAACACTGAAGCTTTCTTT.